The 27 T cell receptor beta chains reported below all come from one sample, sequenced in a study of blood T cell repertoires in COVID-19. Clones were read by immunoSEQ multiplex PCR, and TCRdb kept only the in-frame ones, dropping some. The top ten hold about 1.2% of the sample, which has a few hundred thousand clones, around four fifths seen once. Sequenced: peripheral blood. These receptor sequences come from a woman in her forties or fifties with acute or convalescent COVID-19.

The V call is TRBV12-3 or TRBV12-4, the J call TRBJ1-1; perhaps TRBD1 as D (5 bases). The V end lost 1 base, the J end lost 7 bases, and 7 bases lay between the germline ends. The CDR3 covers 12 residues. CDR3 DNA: TGTGCCAGCAGTTTAGGGGGCTATGAAGCTTTCTTT. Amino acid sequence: CASSLGGYEAFF.

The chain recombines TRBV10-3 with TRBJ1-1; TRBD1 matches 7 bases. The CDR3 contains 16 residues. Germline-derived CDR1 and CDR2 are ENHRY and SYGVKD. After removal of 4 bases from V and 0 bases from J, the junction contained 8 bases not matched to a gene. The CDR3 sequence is CAISGGTADLNTEAFF. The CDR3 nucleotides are TGTGCCATCAGTGGGGGGACAGCGGACTTGAACACTGAAGCTTTCTTT.

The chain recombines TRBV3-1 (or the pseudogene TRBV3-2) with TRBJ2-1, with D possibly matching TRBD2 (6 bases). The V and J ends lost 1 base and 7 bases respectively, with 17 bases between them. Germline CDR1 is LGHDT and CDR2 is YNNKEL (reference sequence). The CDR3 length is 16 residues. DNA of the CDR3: TGTGCCAGCAGCCAAGGGCGGAGGGAAAGAGGTAATGAGCAGTTCTTC. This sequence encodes CASSQGRRERGNEQFF.

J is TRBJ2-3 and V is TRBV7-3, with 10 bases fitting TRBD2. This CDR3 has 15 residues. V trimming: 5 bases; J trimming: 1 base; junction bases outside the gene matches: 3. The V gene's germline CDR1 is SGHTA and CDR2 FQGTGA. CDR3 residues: CASSPLAGGTDTQYF. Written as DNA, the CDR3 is TGTGCCAGCAGCCCCCTAGCGGGAGGCACAGATACGCAGTATTTT.

The CDR3 spells CASSTPGQGLATDTQYF. The CDR3 bases are TGTGCCAGTAGTACACCCGGACAGGGGTTGGCCACAGATACGCAGTATTTT. The chain couples TRBV19 to TRBJ2-3; 9 bases align to TRBD1. V lost 4 bases to trimming and J lost 2 bases; unmatched junction nucleotides: 10. Germline loops: CDR1 LNHDA, CDR2 SQIVND (reference sequence). The CDR3 has 17 residues.

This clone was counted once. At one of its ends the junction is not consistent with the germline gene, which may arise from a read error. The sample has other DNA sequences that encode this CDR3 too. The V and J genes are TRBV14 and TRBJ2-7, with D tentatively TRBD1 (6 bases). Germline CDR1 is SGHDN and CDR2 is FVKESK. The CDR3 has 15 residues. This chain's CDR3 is CASSRTRTALYEQYF. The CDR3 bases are TGTGCCAGCAGCCGGACTCGGACAGCCCTGTACGAGCAGTACTTT. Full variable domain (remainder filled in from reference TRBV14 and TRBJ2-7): EAGVTQFPSHSVIEKGQTVTLRCDPISGHDNLYWYRRVMGKEIKFLLHFVKESKQDESGMPNNRFLAERTGGTYSTLKVQPAELEDSGVYFCASSRTRTALYEQYFGPGTRLTVT.

CDR3 in amino acids: CASPHHDRVIFYEQYV. CDR3 nucleotide sequence: TGTGCCAGCCCTCACCACGACAGGGTAATCTTCTACGAGCAGTACGTC. The J gene is TRBJ2-7, the V gene TRBV18, with TRBD1 identical over 7 bases. CDR1 is KGHSH, CDR2 LQKENI, per germline. The CDR3 is 16 amino acids. The ends lost 8 bases at V and 3 bases at J; junction bases unmatched: 16.

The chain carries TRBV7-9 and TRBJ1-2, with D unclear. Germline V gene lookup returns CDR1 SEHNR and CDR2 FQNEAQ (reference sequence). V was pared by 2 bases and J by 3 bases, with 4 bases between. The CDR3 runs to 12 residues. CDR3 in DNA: TGTGCCAGCAGCTTACCGGACTATGGCTACACCTTC. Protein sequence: CASSLPDYGYTF.

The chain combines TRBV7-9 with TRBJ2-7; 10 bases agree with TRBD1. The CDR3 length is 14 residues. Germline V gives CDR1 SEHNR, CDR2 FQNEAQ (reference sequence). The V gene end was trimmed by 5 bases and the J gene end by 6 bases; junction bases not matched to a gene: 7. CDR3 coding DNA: TGTGCCAGCAGCCCGCGCCGGACAGGGGGCGAGCAGTACTTC. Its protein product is CASSPRRTGGEQYF.

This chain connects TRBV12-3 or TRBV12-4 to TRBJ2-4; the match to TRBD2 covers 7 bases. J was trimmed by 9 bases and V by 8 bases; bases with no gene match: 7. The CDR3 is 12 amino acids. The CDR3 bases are TGTGCCAGCGCTCGGGGGGTGGGCATTCAGTACTTC. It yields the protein CASARGVGIQYF.

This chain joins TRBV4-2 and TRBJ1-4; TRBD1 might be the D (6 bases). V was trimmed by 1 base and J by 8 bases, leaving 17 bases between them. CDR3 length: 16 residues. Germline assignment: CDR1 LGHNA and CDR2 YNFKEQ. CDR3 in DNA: TGTGCCAGCAGCCAAGGGATAGCCAGGGGTGAGGAAAAACTGTTTTTT. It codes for CASSQGIARGEEKLFF.

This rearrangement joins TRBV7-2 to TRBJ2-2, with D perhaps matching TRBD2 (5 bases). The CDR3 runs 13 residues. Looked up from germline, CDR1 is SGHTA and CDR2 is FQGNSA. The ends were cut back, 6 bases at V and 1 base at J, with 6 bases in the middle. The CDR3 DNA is TGTGCCAGCAGGGACTTGAACACCGGGGAGCTGTTTTTT. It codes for CASRDLNTGELFF.

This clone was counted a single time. The CDR3 DNA is TGTGCCAGCAGCCCAAAACTAGCGGGAGTCTACGAGCAGTACTTC. Encoded protein: CASSPKLAGVYEQYF. J is TRBJ2-7 and V is TRBV9, with TRBD2 matching 11 bases. After removal of 4 bases from V and 3 bases from J, the junction contained 6 bases not matched to a gene. Germline V gene lookup returns CDR1 SGDLS and CDR2 YYNGEE. The CDR3 consists of 15 residues.

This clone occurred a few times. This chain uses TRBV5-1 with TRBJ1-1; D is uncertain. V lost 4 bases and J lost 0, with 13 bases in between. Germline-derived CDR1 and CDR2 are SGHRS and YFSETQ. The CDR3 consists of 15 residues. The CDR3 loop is CASSPEWGVNTEAFF. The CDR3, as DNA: TGCGCCAGCAGCCCGGAGTGGGGAGTGAACACTGAAGCTTTCTTT.

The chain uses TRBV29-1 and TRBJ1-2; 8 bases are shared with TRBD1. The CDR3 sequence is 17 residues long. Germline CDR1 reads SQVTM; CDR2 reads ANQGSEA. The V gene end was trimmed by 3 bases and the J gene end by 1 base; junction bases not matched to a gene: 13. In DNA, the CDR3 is TGCAGCGTTGATGTGAGACAGGGGACTTTGGTTAACTATGGCTACACCTTC. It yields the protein CSVDVRQGTLVNYGYTF. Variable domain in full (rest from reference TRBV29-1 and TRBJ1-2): SAVISQKPSRDICQRGTSLTIQCQVDSQVTMMFWYRQQPGQSLTLIATANQGSEATYESGFVIDKFPISRPNLTFSTLTVSNMSPEDSSIYLCSVDVRQGTLVNYGYTFGSGTRLTVV.

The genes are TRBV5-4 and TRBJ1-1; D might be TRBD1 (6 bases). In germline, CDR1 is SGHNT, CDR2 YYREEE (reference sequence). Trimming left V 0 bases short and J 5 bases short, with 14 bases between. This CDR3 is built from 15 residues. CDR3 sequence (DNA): TGTGCCAGCAGCTTGGGAGGGGGTTTCTCAACTGAAGCTTTCTTT. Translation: CASSLGGGFSTEAFF. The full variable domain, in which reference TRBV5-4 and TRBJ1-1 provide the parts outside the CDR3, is ETGVTQSPTHLIKTRGQQVTLRCSSQSGHNTVSWYQQALGQGPQFIFQYYREEENGRGNFPPRFSGLQFPNYSSELNVNALELDDSALYLCASSLGGGFSTEAFFGQGTRLTVV.

This chain's CDR3 is CASSAPAANYGYTF. CDR3 DNA: TGTGCCAGCAGCGCCCCCGCAGCTAACTATGGCTACACCTTC. The chain is built from TRBV7-9 and TRBJ1-2; no clear D gene. The CDR3 sequence is 14 residues long. Germline loops: CDR1 SEHNR, CDR2 FQNEAQ (reference sequence). Trimming removed 5 bases from V and 0 bases from J, with 10 bases in between.

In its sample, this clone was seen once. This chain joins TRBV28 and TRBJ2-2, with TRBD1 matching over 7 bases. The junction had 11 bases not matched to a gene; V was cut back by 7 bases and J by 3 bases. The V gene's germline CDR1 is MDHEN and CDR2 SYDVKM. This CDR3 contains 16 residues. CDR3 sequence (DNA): TGTGCCAGCACCGCGAGGGGGCAGGGTGACACCGGGGAGCTGTTTTTT. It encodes CASTARGQGDTGELFF.

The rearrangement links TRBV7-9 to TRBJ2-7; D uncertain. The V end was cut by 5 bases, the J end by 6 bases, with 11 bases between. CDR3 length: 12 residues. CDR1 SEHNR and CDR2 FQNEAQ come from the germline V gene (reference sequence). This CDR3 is CASSLAVGEQYF. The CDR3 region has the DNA TGTGCCAGCAGCCTTGCGGTCGGCGAGCAGTACTTC.

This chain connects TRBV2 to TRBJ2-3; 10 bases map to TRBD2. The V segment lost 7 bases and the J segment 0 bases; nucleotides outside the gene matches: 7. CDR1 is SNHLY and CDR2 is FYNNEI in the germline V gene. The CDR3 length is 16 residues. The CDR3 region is CASTPSGRKSTDTQYF. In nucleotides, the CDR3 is TGTGCCAGCACCCCTAGCGGGAGAAAAAGCACAGATACGCAGTATTTT.

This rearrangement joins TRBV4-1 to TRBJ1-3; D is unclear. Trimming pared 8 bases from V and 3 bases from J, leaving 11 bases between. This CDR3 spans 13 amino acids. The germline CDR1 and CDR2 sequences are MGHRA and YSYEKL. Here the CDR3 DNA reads TGCGCCAGCCAAGGAGGTTTTGGAAACACCATATATTTT. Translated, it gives CASQGGFGNTIYF.

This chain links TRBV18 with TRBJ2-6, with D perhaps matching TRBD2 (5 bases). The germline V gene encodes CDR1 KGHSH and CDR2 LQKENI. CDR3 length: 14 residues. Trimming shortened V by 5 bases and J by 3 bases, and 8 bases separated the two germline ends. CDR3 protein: CASSEGNGANVLTF. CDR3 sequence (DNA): TGTGCCAGCTCAGAGGGTAATGGGGCCAACGTCCTGACTTTC.

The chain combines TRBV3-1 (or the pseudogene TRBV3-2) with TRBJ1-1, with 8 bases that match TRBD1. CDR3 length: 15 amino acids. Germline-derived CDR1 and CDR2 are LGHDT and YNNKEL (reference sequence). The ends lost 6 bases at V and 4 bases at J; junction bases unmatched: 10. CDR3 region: CASRLGQGGVTEAFF. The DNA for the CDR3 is TGTGCCAGCAGACTCGGACAGGGTGGGGTCACTGAAGCTTTCTTT.

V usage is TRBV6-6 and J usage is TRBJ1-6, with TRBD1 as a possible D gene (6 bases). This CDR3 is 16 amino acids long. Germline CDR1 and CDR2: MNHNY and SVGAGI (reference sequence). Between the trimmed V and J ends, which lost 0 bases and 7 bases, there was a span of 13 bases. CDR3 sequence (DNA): TGTGCCAGCAGTTACTCGAAGGGGGATCGAAATTCACCCCTCCACTTT. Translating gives CASSYSKGDRNSPLHF.

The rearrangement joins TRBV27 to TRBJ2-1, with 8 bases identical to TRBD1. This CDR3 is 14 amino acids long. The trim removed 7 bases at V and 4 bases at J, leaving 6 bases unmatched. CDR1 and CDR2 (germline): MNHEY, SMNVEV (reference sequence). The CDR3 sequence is CASTSGQGYNEQFF. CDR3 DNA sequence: TGTGCCAGCACCTCAGGACAGGGTTACAATGAGCAGTTCTTC.

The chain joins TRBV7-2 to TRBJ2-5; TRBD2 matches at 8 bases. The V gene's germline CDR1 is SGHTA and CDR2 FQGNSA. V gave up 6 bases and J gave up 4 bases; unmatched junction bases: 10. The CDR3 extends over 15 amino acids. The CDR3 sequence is CASRGGRAGGETQYF. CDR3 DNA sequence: TGTGCCAGCAGAGGCGGGCGGGCGGGAGGAGAGACCCAGTACTTC.

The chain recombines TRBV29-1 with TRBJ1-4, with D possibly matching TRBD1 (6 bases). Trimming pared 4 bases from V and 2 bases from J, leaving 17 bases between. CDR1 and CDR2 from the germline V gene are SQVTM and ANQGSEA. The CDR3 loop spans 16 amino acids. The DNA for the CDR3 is TGCAGCGTTGCCTCTCCAACAGGGACCACTAATGAAAAACTGTTTTTT. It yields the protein CSVASPTGTTNEKLFF. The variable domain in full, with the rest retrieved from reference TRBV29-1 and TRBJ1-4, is SAVISQKPSRDICQRGTSLTIQCQVDSQVTMMFWYRQQPGQSLTLIATANQGSEATYESGFVIDKFPISRPNLTFSTLTVSNMSPEDSSIYLCSVASPTGTTNEKLFFGSGTQLSVL.